A selection of T cell receptor beta chains follows, all from one sample in a study of CD8+CD57+ T cells in acquired aplastic anemia. TCRdb itself ran the reads through MiXCR, one entry per CDR3 protein. The table shows some 220,000 distinct CDR3 sequences, with approximately 35% occurring only once. What was sequenced was sorted CD4+, CD8+, or CD8+CD57+ T cells (not recorded which) from PBMCs. Every receptor here comes from a human donor in good health, serving as a control. The CDR3 runs from the conserved cysteine through the conserved F or W. Each record gives: J gene, V gene, clone size, CDR3 protein. The size field is filled for only some rows; it gives once, few, many or a size class.

>TRBJ1-2|TRBV19|.
CASSIKGSGYGYTF
>TRBJ1-6|TRBV5-1|many
CASSDSQGWSPLHF
>TRBJ1-1|TRBV12-3/TRBV12-4|.
CASSFLRGISTEAFF
>TRBJ2-3|TRBV5-1|.
CASSSERGTDTQYF
>TRBJ1-2|TRBV19|.
CASSLTGEMNYGYTF
>TRBJ1-2|TRBV7-2|.
CASSSNNGGYTF
>TRBJ2-7|TRBV2|.
CASKGTYEQYF
>TRBJ2-5|TRBV27|few
CASSLSIELGATQYF
>TRBJ1-2|TRBV6-5|many
CASSYSDRNYGYTF
>TRBJ2-2|TRBV6-5|once
CASSYSKGLNAGELFF
>TRBJ2-7|TRBV5-1|many
CASSRGTGSYEQYF
>TRBJ2-5|TRBV5-1|.
CPSSLNPGQGQETQYF
>TRBJ1-1|TRBV19|many
CASSGLSHTEAFF
>TRBJ1-2|TRBV25-1|.
CASSEFTGPVYGYTF
>TRBJ1-1|TRBV6-5|few
CASGSGGWDTEAFF
>TRBJ2-5|TRBV6-1|.
CATSITGAGQETQYF
>TRBJ1-4|TRBV15|many
CATSSLRRDNEKLFF
>TRBJ1-1|TRBV20-1|.
CSASGTRAGTPNGMNTEAFF
>TRBJ2-7|TRBV3-1|few
CASSQMPTTSYEQYF
>TRBJ2-7|TRBV2|few
CASSQDGLAGDYEQYF
>TRBJ1-3|TRBV5-1|.
CASSSLGPSSGNTIYF
>TRBJ1-6|TRBV7-2|.
CASRKLVESPLHF
>TRBJ2-2|TRBV24-1|.
CASGVPYTGELFF
>TRBJ2-7|TRBV25-1|.
CASTPGQGTYEQYF
>TRBJ2-7|TRBV2|many
CASSEFLDGSEEYF
>TRBJ1-3|TRBV25-1|few
CASRGDPGAGNTIYF
>TRBJ2-7|TRBV20-1|many
CSARRQENYEQYF
>TRBJ2-1|TRBV11-1|.
CASSSGREGLGNEQFF
>TRBJ1-2|TRBV29-1|.
CSVSTGDYGYTF
>TRBJ2-5|TRBV4-1|many
CASSQDTPLLPETQYF
>TRBJ2-2|TRBV7-2|.
CASSLGSGIPGELFF
>TRBJ1-2|TRBV5-4|many
CASSPQDREGGYTF
>TRBJ2-7|TRBV7-6|.
CASSLPSRGSFHEQYF